This TCR beta chain was captured in a study of blood T cell repertoires in COVID-19. With regard to this clone: This sample includes further DNA sequences coding for the same CDR3.

TCRdb's table, derived via immunoSEQ multiplex PCR, lists solely in-frame clones and lacks some. This sample yields 160,000 or so clones, of which around nine tenths are seen a single time; 18% belongs to the top ten. Trimming removed 2 bases from V and 4 bases from J, with 7 bases in between. This CDR3 contains 12 residues. Germline CDR1 reads SGHRS; CDR2 reads YFSETQ. The sequenced sample consisted of peripheral blood. The rearrangement joins TRBV5-1 to TRBJ2-7, with a tentative D call TRBD1 (5 bases). The origin of this receptor is a man in his sixties with active or convalescent COVID-19. CDR3 in DNA: TGCGCCAGCAGCTTTCAGGGTTACGAGCAGTACTTC. Translating it yields CASSFQGYEQYF.